This T cell receptor beta chain was captured by sequencing in a study of T cell changes during pregnancy in multiple sclerosis. Measured with immunoSEQ multiplex PCR; TCRdb has only the in-frame clones, and not every one. This table holds some 29,000 clones, 75% to 95% found once. The V segment lost 5 bases and the J segment 8 bases; nucleotides outside the gene matches: 5. The CDR3 length is 12 residues. Per the germline V gene, CDR1 is SNHLY and CDR2 is FYNNEI. V is TRBV2 and J is TRBJ1-1, with TRBD1 matching 7 bases. This receptor was obtained from a female donor with multiple sclerosis, enrolled in a pregnancy study. The material sequenced was CD8+ T cells from peripheral blood mononuclear cells, taken before pregnancy. This CDR3 is CASSSLGQEAFF. The CDR3 DNA reads as TGTGCCAGCAGTTCACTGGGACAGGAAGCTTTCTTT.